These 15 T cell receptor beta chains share one sample of origin, sequenced in a study of cytomegalovirus exposure and HLA in healthy donors. Sequencing used immunoSEQ multiplex PCR; TCRdb keeps in-frame clones, though not all of them. Of 250,000 to 300,000 clones in the sample, about 86% were seen once. Sample: PBMCs. These receptors were collected from a woman aged 18-29 years in good health and CMV-seronegative.

The V gene is TRBV29-1, the J gene TRBJ1-2; possibly TRBD1 for D (6 bases). The CDR3 is made up of 15 amino acids. V lost 3 bases and J lost 4, with 18 bases in between. The V gene's germline CDR1 is SQVTM and CDR2 ANQGSEA. DNA of the CDR3: TGCAGCGTTGAGAGGGGACACCTGCTCGGCTATGGCTACACCTTC. Protein: CSVERGHLLGYGYTF.

In this sample, this clone turned up once. This chain uses TRBV5-1 with TRBJ1-3; 11 bases align to TRBD1. The CDR3 sequence is 15 residues long. J lost 1 base, V lost 4 bases, and 1 base had no gene match. Germline CDR1 SGHRS, CDR2 YFSETQ. The CDR3, as DNA: TGCGCCAGCAGCCGGGACAGGGGGTCTGGAAACACCATATATTTT. Its protein is CASSRDRGSGNTIYF.

J is TRBJ1-2 and V is TRBV5-1; D call uncertain. Between the trimmed V and J ends, which lost 1 base and 7 bases, there was a span of 17 bases. Germline loops: CDR1 SGHRS, CDR2 YFSETQ. The CDR3 sequence is 15 residues long. The CDR3 sequence: CASSLWATQAFGYTF. CDR3 sequence (DNA): TGCGCCAGCAGCTTGTGGGCGACGCAAGCCTTTGGCTACACCTTC.

The J gene is TRBJ2-1, the V gene TRBV7-6; 12 bases fit TRBD1. Unmatched junction bases numbered 7, after V lost 0 bases and J lost 7 bases. The CDR3 consists of 17 residues. Germline V gene lookup returns CDR1 SGHVS and CDR2 FNYEAQ. CDR3 nucleotide sequence: TGTGCCAGCAGCTTAGCCGGAGGGACAGGGGGCTTTAATGAGCAGTTCTTC. Translating it yields CASSLAGGTGGFNEQFF.

The sample holds one count of this clone. V and J are TRBV27 and TRBJ2-2; D is perhaps TRBD2 (5 bases). CDR1 and CDR2 (germline): MNHEY, SMNVEV (reference sequence). V shed 3 bases and J shed 7 bases, with 9 bases lying between them. The CDR3 covers 13 residues. Written as DNA, the CDR3 is TGTGCCAGCAGTTTTAGCGTTAGCGGGGAGCTGTTTTTT. Translation gives CASSFSVSGELFF.

The chain couples TRBV1 to TRBJ1-5. TRBV1 is listed as a pseudogene. This CDR3 spans 16 amino acids. CDR3 region: CTSSHPRRGSNQPQHF. CDR3 bases: TGCACCAGCAGCCACCCCCGTCGGGGTAGCAATCAGCCCCAGCATTTT.

The V and J genes are TRBV28 and TRBJ1-5; a possible D gene is TRBD1 (6 bases). Germline V CDR1 and CDR2: MDHEN, SYDVKM. The CDR3 contains 13 residues. Trimming cost V 6 bases and J 6 bases, with 12 bases left between them. CDR3 coding DNA: TGTGCCAGCAGACAGGGATGGGGTCAGCCCCAGCATTTT. It yields the protein CASRQGWGQPQHF.

V and J are TRBV7-2 and TRBJ2-7; 9 bases line up with TRBD1. The length of the CDR3 is 15 residues. V shed 3 bases, J shed 1 base, and the junction held 4 bases outside the gene matches. Germline V gene lookup returns CDR1 SGHTA and CDR2 FQGNSA. CDR3 nucleotides: TGTGCCAGCAGCTTGGACAGGGGAGGATCCTACGAGCAGTACTTC. Translation gives CASSLDRGGSYEQYF.

The genes are TRBV5-1 and TRBJ2-2, with a tentative D call TRBD2 (6 bases). Germline V gene sequence: CDR1 SGHRS, CDR2 YFSETQ. V lost 4 bases, J lost 1 base, and 14 bases lay in between. The CDR3 is 16 residues long. The DNA for the CDR3 is TGCGCCAGCAGCGCCTCCGGGACTTGGAACACCGGGGAGCTGTTTTTT. It is translated as CASSASGTWNTGELFF.

CDR3 DNA sequence: TGTGCCAGCAGTTTCGGGACTAGCGGGAGAGCAGATACGCAGTATTTT. Its protein is CASSFGTSGRADTQYF. This rearrangement joins TRBV6-5 to TRBJ2-3; 14 nucleotides match TRBD2. Germline CDR1 MNHEY, CDR2 SVGAGI. The CDR3 sequence is 16 residues long. The trim removed 4 bases at V and 4 bases at J, leaving 4 bases unmatched.

J is TRBJ1-1 and V is TRBV29-1, with a weak D call TRBD1 (6 bases). This CDR3 is built from 15 residues. Looked up from germline, CDR1 is SQVTM and CDR2 is ANQGSEA. Trimming removed 3 bases at V and 1 base at J, with 15 bases between. CDR3 sequence reads: CSVDTGHYQNTEAFF. In DNA form, the CDR3 reads TGCAGCGTTGACACAGGGCATTATCAGAACACTGAAGCTTTCTTT.

This clone has a single count. The chain recombines TRBV4-1 with TRBJ2-5; 14 positions match TRBD2. The V segment lost 4 bases and the J segment 5 bases; nucleotides outside the gene matches: 6. There are 16 residues in the CDR3. In germline, CDR1 is MGHRA, CDR2 YSYEKL. The CDR3 sequence is CASSPGLAGGYETQYF. The CDR3 region has the DNA TGCGCCAGCAGCCCCGGACTAGCGGGGGGTTACGAGACCCAGTACTTC.

The chain carries TRBV5-8 and TRBJ2-1, with 10 bases fitting TRBD2. Trimming at V came to 4 bases and at J to 0 bases, leaving 4 bases not matched to a gene. CDR3 size: 16 residues. CDR1 and CDR2 from the germline V gene are SGHTS and YDEGEE. CDR3: CASSPRTSGSYNEQFF. As DNA, the CDR3 is TGTGCCAGCAGCCCCAGGACTAGCGGCTCCTACAATGAGCAGTTCTTC.

The J gene is TRBJ2-7, the V gene TRBV7-8; weak D call: TRBD1 (5 bases). V was cut by 4 bases and J by 1 base, with 11 bases left in between. CDR1 and CDR2 (germline): SGHVS, FQNEAQ. CDR3 length: 14 residues. CDR3 protein: CASSSHRRSYEQYF. For the CDR3, the DNA is TGTGCCAGCAGCTCCCACAGGAGATCCTACGAGCAGTACTTC.

V and J are TRBV2 and TRBJ2-7; a weak D match, TRBD1 (6 bases). The CDR3 spans 13 residues. Trimming left V 6 bases short and J 2 bases short, with 11 bases between. The germline V gene has CDR1 SNHLY and CDR2 FYNNEI. The CDR3 sequence: CASRWGLAYEQYF. The CDR3 DNA follows: TGTGCCAGCAGATGGGGGCTAGCCTACGAGCAGTACTTC.